This passage covers 5 T cell receptor beta chains from one sample sequenced in a study of blood T cell repertoires in COVID-19. Sequencing used immunoSEQ multiplex PCR; TCRdb keeps in-frame clones, though not all of them. The data contain some 360,000 clones, approximately 87% of them singletons. The material sequenced was peripheral blood. Receptors originate from a woman in her fifties or sixties with COVID-19, enrolled during active disease.

The genes are TRBV18 and TRBJ1-4, with TRBD1 identical over 10 bases. This CDR3 region has 13 residues. The germline CDR1 and CDR2 sequences are KGHSH and LQKENI. V shed 8 bases and J 8 bases; nucleotides not matched to a gene: 5. CDR3 coding DNA: TGTGCCAGCCTCGGGACAGGGGACGAAAAACTGTTTTTT. Translating gives CASLGTGDEKLFF.

The rearrangement uses TRBV7-9 and TRBJ2-2; possible D gene TRBD1, 6 bases. The V end was cut by 5 bases, the J end by 5 bases, with 15 bases between. CDR3 length: 15 amino acids. Germline V lookup: CDR1 SEHNR, CDR2 FQNEAQ (reference sequence). CDR3 in DNA: TGTGCCAGCAGCGGTTATCAGGGGAAGACCGGGGAGCTGTTTTTT. Amino acids: CASSGYQGKTGELFF.

The V call is TRBV5-1, the J call TRBJ2-1, with 11 bases that match TRBD2. The CDR3 is made up of 16 amino acids. Germline V CDR1 and CDR2: SGHRS, YFSETQ. With 1 base clipped from V and 8 bases from J, the junction kept 8 bases outside the gene matches. The CDR3 region is CASSLRLAGPQDEQFF. The CDR3 DNA sequence: TGCGCCAGCAGCTTGAGACTAGCGGGGCCCCAGGATGAGCAGTTCTTC.

This clone showed up just once. The chain is built from TRBV18 and TRBJ1-6; D unclear. There are 15 residues in the CDR3. The germline gives CDR1 KGHSH, CDR2 LQKENI. Trimming cost V 1 base and J 6 bases, with 10 bases left between them. CDR3 nucleotide sequence: TGTGCCAGCTCACCACTAGATAGCCTTAATTCACCCCTCCACTTT. This codes for CASSPLDSLNSPLHF.

CDR3: CSVDGGYYGYTF. CDR3 in DNA: TGCAGCGTTGATGGAGGATACTATGGCTACACCTTC. V usage is TRBV29-1 and J usage is TRBJ1-2; D is uncertain. CDR1 SQVTM and CDR2 ANQGSEA come from the germline V gene. There are 12 residues in the CDR3. V lost 3 bases and J 3 bases, leaving 8 bases between the germline ends. The variable domain in full, with the rest retrieved from reference TRBV29-1 and TRBJ1-2, is SAVISQKPSRDICQRGTSLTIQCQVDSQVTMMFWYRQQPGQSLTLIATANQGSEATYESGFVIDKFPISRPNLTFSTLTVSNMSPEDSSIYLCSVDGGYYGYTFGSGTRLTVV.